The present entry profiles one TCR beta chain with its context. What it binds is not known. With autoimmune disease history or systemic immunosuppression, patients were excluded. This CDR3 contains 15 residues. Per germline, CDR1 MGHDK and CDR2 SYGVNS. Trimming cost V 6 bases and J 8 bases; bases outside gene matches: 14. The source of the sample is a study of OX40 agonist ivuxolimab in advanced cancers. At the level of the study: Clinicians treated patients with ivuxolimab, an agonistic anti-OX40 (CD134) antibody. Patients were around 83% male with ages about 20 to 79, mean about 60.

Study findings and constraints: With doses of 0.1 to 3.0 mg/kg, CD4+ and CD8+ blood T cells had undergone clonal expansion by week 6.

Sequencing was performed with immunoSEQ multiplex PCR; in TCRdb, only in-frame clones are kept and a portion is missing. The sample holds roughly 48,000 clones, under 85% seen once. The chain combines TRBV25-1 with TRBJ1-1, with 8 bases lining up with TRBD1. The TCR originated in an adult with an advanced solid tumor such as melanoma, head and neck, liver or kidney cancer. Specimen: CD4+ or CD8+ T cells sorted from blood, collected in a trial of the OX40 agonist ivuxolimab. CDR3 amino acids: CASSPRDRTTAEAFF. In DNA form, the CDR3 reads TGTGCCAGCAGCCCCCGGGACAGGACGACAGCCGAAGCTTTCTTT.